The sample holds a few counts of the clone carrying this T cell receptor (beta chain). The antigen is not known. The ends were cut back, 2 bases at V and 0 bases at J, with 11 bases in the middle. The CDR3 contains 16 residues. CDR1 and CDR2 from the germline V gene are SGDLS and YYNGEE. This entry comes from a study of cytomegalovirus exposure and HLA in healthy donors. Findings and caveats of the study: One variant, a missense change in DCLRE1C, was linked in a later analysis to TCR beta V- and J-gene trimming.

60 Vbeta and 13 Jbeta primers were used in PCR. TCRdb's table, derived via immunoSEQ multiplex PCR, lists solely in-frame clones and lacks some. The data hold hundreds of thousands of clones, with about 77% observed a single time. V usage is TRBV9 and J usage is TRBJ2-2; D is ambiguous. This clonotype originated in a boy aged 5-17 years in good health and CMV-seronegative. Specimen: PBMCs. CDR3 sequence reads: CASSVEYSPNTGELFF. Written as DNA, the CDR3 is TGTGCCAGCAGCGTCGAGTACTCTCCGAACACCGGGGAGCTGTTTTTT.